This T cell receptor beta chain was documented in a study of T cells in Graves' hyperthyroidism and ophthalmopathy (dated 2019 in TCRdb). Background for the entire study: Peripheral blood samples were taken at initial diagnosis, before any treatment was given. TCR V-J signatures able to tell the groups apart were searched for in a discovery cohort of 90 to 100 patients, of whom 43 had Graves' ophthalmopathy and 57 had stable Graves' hyperthyroidism. Prospective prediction of ophthalmopathy was tested in an independent validation cohort of fewer than 20 hyperthyroidism patients and 15 to 17 patients who later progressed to ophthalmopathy. The 100 or so discovery patients were randomly split 7:3 into training and test sets. In more than 5 Graves' hyperthyroidism patients, the study also compared T-cell repertoires from thyroid tissue with T-cell repertoires from blood. Once sampling was done, hyperthyroidism patients were given methimazole at a starting dose of 30 mg daily, whereas ophthalmopathy patients were given high-dose intravenous methylprednisolone. TCR Vbeta CDR3 sequencing of 130 to 150 peripheral blood samples (more than 40 ophthalmopathy, roughly 72 hyperthyroidism and approximately 17 progressor patients) is reported in the paper. Broad study findings and their caveats: A 13 V-J signature model separated ophthalmopathy from stable hyperthyroidism, with about 90% sensitivity and 81% to 82% specificity in cross-validation and 80%/75% in testing. Sample size was not statistically predetermined, and blinding of investigators to group allocation was not performed. In validation, the model predicted progression to ophthalmopathy with over 65% sensitivity and 72% to 85% specificity, a median of 6.5 months before onset. Most expanded thyroid clonotypes (frequency above 0.001) were also detected in blood, a finding suggesting that blood repertoires may reflect thyroid immune responses.

The hyperthyroidism patients were between 18 and 65 years old and newly diagnosed, with a disease duration of less than 2 months. Any patient with an uncontrolled infection, another autoimmune disease, pregnancy or lactation was excluded. Diagnoses were established on the basis of clinical symptoms, serum thyroxine and TRAb, thyroid ultrasound, and orbital computed tomography. For progressor patients, blood was drawn at the first diagnosis of hyperthyroidism, before any ophthalmopathy symptoms had appeared. PBMCs were separated from roughly 9.6 ml of fresh peripheral blood using Ficoll-Paque density gradient centrifugation. Progressor patients were first diagnosed with Graves' hyperthyroidism and then developed ophthalmopathy during follow-up. Total RNA was extracted using Trizol reagent, and RNA quality was assessed on an Agilent 2100 Bioanalyzer. The germline V gene (reference sequence) supplies CDR1 SEHNR and CDR2 FQNEAQ. The CDR3 sequence holds 13 residues, the cysteine and phenylalanine included. Only CDR3 DNA remains: 39 bases, in frame from the first base. Cut back by 4 bases and 7 bases, the V and J ends lie 13 bases apart.

TCR beta CDR3 regions were amplified from RNA transcripts. A first-round RT-PCR of the TCR CDR3 used the HTBI primer set with the Qiagen OneStep RT-PCR kit. Libraries were constructed in a second round of multiplex PCR, after which size selection and purification were carried out. The libraries were sequenced on an Illumina HiSeq2000 using paired-end 100 bp reads. Per the original workflow: SOAPnuke was used to process the raw data, removing reads that contained adapters or uncalled bases, had a mean Phred below 15, or lacked an exact match to the constant primer or identifier. COPE v1.2.5 was used to merge the high-quality paired reads, and each unique nucleotide sequence was defined as a clonotype. Clonotypes were aligned to IMGT TRBV, TRBD and TRBJ reference segments using MiTCR v1.1. Only V-J combinations with frequency above 0.0001, covering roughly 99% of repertoires, were analysed. The TCS score was defined as F50 (clonal expansion) divided by E x V (chaos), with BLOSUM62-based TCRdist calculated between CDR3 peptides within each V-J. Welch's t-statistics and random forest reduced approximately 520 V-J features to about 12, which were used in a naive Bayes classifier (R e1071). Starting from the raw public reads, TCRdb applied fastp trimming at Q25, assembled clones with MiXCR and retained in-frame beta chains. Each entry is one CDR3 protein sequence, shown with its most common DNA and genes. What appears here as the V and J calls and clone size reflects TCRdb's work, not the paper's. This sample holds around 260,000 distinct CDR3 sequences; around a quarter were observed only once. The ten largest clones take up 20% to 30% of the sample.

This clonotype was found many times. Its antigen is not yet known. It has no much larger one-base neighbor in the sample; base qualities were not kept. This sequence was found in a man in his forties or fifties with Graves' hyperthyroidism that later progressed to Graves' ophthalmopathy. The sequence joins TRBV7-9 to TRBJ2-5; no confident D gene assignment can be made. Sequences were obtained from blood. The DNA sequence is TGTGCCAGCAGCTCCTCAGCTCGTCGGACCCAGTACTTC. This gives the protein CASSSSARRTQYF.